Shown below are 12 T cell receptor beta chains from a single sample sequenced in a study of blood T cells in healthy people across ages. The authors ran a second PCR of roughly 6 to 12 cycles using a sample-barcoded 5' primer and a J-beta primer mix. TCRdb reprocessed the 5' RACE reads with MiXCR, giving one entry per CDR3 protein. The data hold 450,000 to 700,000 distinct CDR3 sequences, with about 25% observed a single time. Sequenced input: blood. The receptor set was obtained from a woman between 70 and 85 years old in good health.

The chain links TRBV5-6 to TRBJ2-3; 9 bases align to TRBD2. Losses at the gene ends were 4 bases for V and 1 base for J; bases not matched to a gene: 7. Germline CDR1 SGHDT, CDR2 YYEEEE. The CDR3 loop spans 16 amino acids. The CDR3 nucleotides are TGTGCCAGCAGCGGAATAGCGGGGGCCGGCACAGATACGCAGTATTTT. As protein: CASSGIAGAGTDTQYF.

J is TRBJ2-3 and V is TRBV7-9, with D unclear. Germline CDR1 is SEHNR and CDR2 is FQNEAQ (reference sequence). The V end was cut by 1 base, the J end by 1 base, with 12 bases between. This CDR3 region has 16 residues. The DNA for the CDR3 is TGTGCCAGCAGCTTAGTTGCTGGGCAAGGCACAGATACGCAGTATTTT. This encodes CASSLVAGQGTDTQYF.

The chain has TRBV7-9 and TRBJ2-7; a possible D gene is TRBD1 (6 bases). Germline V gene lookup returns CDR1 SEHNR and CDR2 FQNEAQ (reference sequence). V was trimmed by 6 bases and J by 0 bases, leaving 12 bases between them. This CDR3 has 14 amino acids. The CDR3 DNA is TGTGCCAGCAGATCCTCGACAGGCTCCTACGAGCAGTACTTC. Amino acids: CASRSSTGSYEQYF. Filled out from reference TRBV7-9 and TRBJ2-7, the complete variable domain reads DTGVSQNPRHKITKRGQNVTFRCDPISEHNRLYWYRQTLGQGPEFLTYFQNEAQLEKSRLLSDRFSAERPKGSFSTLEIQRTEQGDSAMYLCASRSSTGSYEQYFGPGTRLTVT.

This chain connects TRBV4-1 to TRBJ2-4, with a weak D call TRBD1 (5 bases). Trimming left V 1 base short and J 2 bases short, with 15 bases between. The CDR3 sequence is 17 residues long. CDR1 is MGHRA, CDR2 YSYEKL, per germline. Written as DNA, the CDR3 is TGCGCCAGCAGCCAAGTAGTAGGGTCAGGGCCCAAAAACATTCAGTACTTC. Translated, it gives CASSQVVGSGPKNIQYF.

The V gene is TRBV20-1, the J gene TRBJ1-1, with 7 positions matching TRBD1. The CDR3 extends over 12 amino acids. Germline values: CDR1 DFQATT, CDR2 SNEGSKA (reference sequence). V gave up 5 bases and J gave up 0 bases; unmatched junction bases: 0. Written as DNA, the CDR3 is TGCAGTGCTGGACAGGTGAACACTGAAGCTTTCTTT. It is translated as CSAGQVNTEAFF.

This clonotype was found a few times. As the CDR3 is not closed by the conserved phenylalanine or tryptophan, this likely results from a read error. The chain is built from TRBV7-9 and TRBJ2-5; TRBD2 matches 7 bases. CDR1 SEHNR and CDR2 FQNEAQ come from the germline V gene (reference sequence). V trimming: 5 bases; J trimming: 5 bases; junction bases outside the gene matches: 5. The CDR3 spans 13 residues. Here the CDR3 reads CASSISAGETQYL. Here the CDR3 DNA reads TGTGCCAGCAGCATCTCAGCGGGGGAGACCCAGTACCTC.

The V call is TRBV24-1, the J call TRBJ1-2, with D possibly being TRBD1 (6 bases). The CDR3 extends over 14 amino acids. Trimming cost V 4 bases and J 3 bases, with 11 bases left between them. Per germline, CDR1 KGHDR and CDR2 SFDVKD. CDR3 bases: TGTGCCACCAGTGACTCGGACAGAGACTATGGCTACACCTTC. Its protein is CATSDSDRDYGYTF.

In this sample, this clonotype turned up a few times. The CDR3 loop reads CASSLTSGGTGELFF. In nucleotides, the CDR3 is TGTGCCAGCAGTTTGACTAGCGGGGGGACCGGGGAGCTGTTTTTT. This sequence joins TRBV12-3 or TRBV12-4 and TRBJ2-2; 13 positions match TRBD2. The CDR3 covers 15 residues. Losses at the gene ends were 3 bases for V and 5 bases for J; bases not matched to a gene: 0.

V and J are TRBV20-1 and TRBJ1-2; the D gene is possibly TRBD1 (6 bases). Germline loops: CDR1 DFQATT, CDR2 SNEGSKA (reference sequence). This CDR3 contains 13 residues. Trimming removed 0 bases at V and 8 bases at J, with 13 bases between. The CDR3 DNA sequence: TGCAGTGCTAGAGATGCAGCAGGGGAAGGCTACACCTTC. This gives the protein CSARDAAGEGYTF.

This clonotype has more than one count but fewer than ten. V gene TRBV12-3 or TRBV12-4 combines with J gene TRBJ2-7, with 8 bases that match TRBD1. Trimming cost V 3 bases and J 6 bases; bases outside gene matches: 10. CDR3 size: 15 residues. CDR3 sequence reads: CASSFYPRQGSEQYF. The CDR3, as DNA: TGTGCCAGCAGTTTTTACCCGAGACAGGGGTCCGAGCAGTACTTC.

The V call is TRBV24-1, the J call TRBJ1-2, with 8 positions matching TRBD1. V shed 3 bases, J shed 10 bases, and the junction held 12 bases outside the gene matches. This CDR3 region has 15 residues. From germline, CDR1 is KGHDR and CDR2 SFDVKD. The CDR3 region is CATSDGRQGRPAYTF. Here the CDR3 DNA reads TGTGCCACCAGTGATGGTAGACAGGGGCGCCCCGCCTACACCTTC.

In DNA form, the CDR3 reads TGTGCCAGCAAGGCGATAACTCCGGGACTCGACACAGATGTGCAGTATTTT. Translating it yields CASKAITPGLDTDVQYF. V usage is TRBV12-3 or TRBV12-4 and J usage is TRBJ2-3, with D perhaps TRBD2 (6 bases). V was trimmed by 7 bases and J by 11 bases, leaving 31 bases between them. The CDR3 has 17 amino acids.